This T cell receptor beta chain was sequenced for a study of PD-1 blockade in classical Hodgkin lymphoma. Method: immunoSEQ multiplex PCR; TCRdb's copy keeps in-frame clones and lacks some. The sample lists 75,000 to 100,000 clones, just over 90% seen once, with around 2% in the top ten. CDR3 length: 11 amino acids. Trimming shortened V by 7 bases and J by 4 bases, and 8 bases separated the two germline ends. Germline V gives CDR1 DFQATT, CDR2 SNEGSKA (reference sequence). The time point is: cycle 4 day 1 (C4D1), after less than seven weeks of nivolumab. Autologous stem cell transplantation was followed by relapse in every patient, and brentuximab vedotin exposure varied. Patients showed best responses of complete response, partial response or progressive disease.

V and J are TRBV20-1 and TRBJ2-1; no clear D gene. The sequence came from a human donor with classical Hodgkin lymphoma. This sample comprised peripheral blood mononuclear cells (PBMCs), obtained before the fourth cycle of nivolumab. The CDR3 loop is CSVDGYNEQFF. In DNA form, the CDR3 reads TGCAGTGTGGACGGTTACAATGAGCAGTTCTTC.